A selection of T cell receptor beta chains follows, all from one sample in a study of high-grade serous ovarian cancer treatment subgroups. The method was immunoSEQ multiplex PCR; TCRdb's version includes in-frame clones alone and lacks a portion of them. Here the sample spans roughly 1,900 clones, 82% being singletons. The sequenced material came from tumor tissue. Receptors were obtained from a human donor with high-grade serous ovarian cancer. Both conserved end residues are part of each CDR3. Each record gives: D gene, clone size, J gene, V gene, CDR3 DNA, CDR3 protein. The D gene is left open where the match is weak. Clone size is shown for a subset of rows, as once, few, many or a class of expanded clone.

D gene: -
clone size: -
J gene: TRBJ2-3
V gene: TRBV29-1
CDR3 DNA: TGCAGCGTTTGGGGCCGTCGGCCGGCCACAGATACGCAGTATTTT
CDR3 protein: CSVWGRRPATDTQYF

D gene: TRBD2
clone size: few
J gene: TRBJ2-1
V gene: TRBV6-5
CDR3 DNA: TGTGCCAGCAGTCCAAGCGGGGGGGATTTATATGAGCAGTTCTTC
CDR3 protein: CASSPSGGDLYEQFF

D gene: -
clone size: -
J gene: TRBJ2-2
V gene: TRBV4-1
CDR3 DNA: TGCGCCAGCAGCCAAGTAAGGAAGGCTGGGGAGCTGTTTTTT
CDR3 protein: CASSQVRKAGELFF

D gene: TRBD2
clone size: -
J gene: TRBJ2-3
V gene: TRBV6-4
CDR3 DNA: TGTGCCAGCAGTGACGGGACTAGCGGCACAGATACGCAGTATTTT
CDR3 protein: CASSDGTSGTDTQYF

D gene: -
clone size: -
J gene: TRBJ1-4
V gene: TRBV12-2
CDR3 DNA: TGTGCAAGTCGCCCTTGGGCAGGCCCCCATGAAAAACTGTTTTTT
CDR3 protein: CASRPWAGPHEKLFF

D gene: TRBD2
clone size: large
J gene: TRBJ2-1
V gene: TRBV14
CDR3 DNA: TGTGCCAGCAGCCGACGACTAGCGGGGGGACCTGCCACCTACAATGAGCAGTTCTTC
CDR3 protein: CASSRRLAGGPATYNEQFF

D gene: -
clone size: -
J gene: TRBJ1-1
V gene: TRBV27
CDR3 DNA: TGTGCCAGCAGTTTGGCCGTGGGGTCTGAAGCTTTCTTT
CDR3 protein: CASSLAVGSEAFF

D gene: -
clone size: -
J gene: TRBJ1-4
V gene: TRBV4-1
CDR3 DNA: TGCGCCAGCAGCCAAGTCGAAACTGAAAAACTGTTTTTT
CDR3 protein: CASSQVETEKLFF

D gene: TRBD1
clone size: -
J gene: TRBJ2-7
V gene: TRBV7-9
CDR3 DNA: TGTGCCAGCAGCTTACTGATTCAGGGGGCGTACGAGCAGTACTTC
CDR3 protein: CASSLLIQGAYEQYF

D gene: TRBD1
clone size: -
J gene: TRBJ2-1
V gene: TRBV2
CDR3 DNA: TGTGCCAGCAGTGCGACAGGGGGTAGTGATGAGCAGTTCTTC
CDR3 protein: CASSATGGSDEQFF

D gene: TRBD1
clone size: -
J gene: TRBJ1-2
V gene: TRBV10-3
CDR3 DNA: TGTGCCAGCAGCGACACAGGGGGCTATGGCTACACCTTC
CDR3 protein: CASSDTGGYGYTF

D gene: -
clone size: once
J gene: TRBJ1-1
V gene: TRBV11-3
CDR3 DNA: TGTGCCAGCAGCTTACCGCTGAACACTGAAGCTTTCTTT
CDR3 protein: CASSLPLNTEAFF

D gene: TRBD2
clone size: few
J gene: TRBJ2-5
V gene: TRBV11-1
CDR3 DNA: TGTGCCAGCAGCTTATTTAGCGGGGGACAAGAGACCCAGTACTTC
CDR3 protein: CASSLFSGGQETQYF

D gene: -
clone size: -
J gene: TRBJ1-1
V gene: TRBV10-3
CDR3 DNA: TGTGCCATCAGTGAGAGTTGGGACAACCGAAACACTGAAGCTTTCTTT
CDR3 protein: CAISESWDNRNTEAFF

D gene: -
clone size: -
J gene: TRBJ1-2
V gene: TRBV5-1
CDR3 DNA: TGCGCCAGCAGCCCGGGGACCGAATTCCTTGGCTACACCTTC
CDR3 protein: CASSPGTEFLGYTF

D gene: -
clone size: -
J gene: TRBJ1-5
V gene: TRBV29-1
CDR3 DNA: TGCAGCGTCGCAGACATGGGCAATCAGCCCCAGCATTTT
CDR3 protein: CSVADMGNQPQHF

D gene: TRBD1
clone size: -
J gene: TRBJ1-5
V gene: TRBV10-3
CDR3 DNA: TGTGCCATAGGAAACGGACAGGGGGCTTGGGGCAATCAGCCCCAGCATTTT
CDR3 protein: CAIGNGQGAWGNQPQHF

D gene: TRBD1
clone size: -
J gene: TRBJ1-1
V gene: TRBV7-3
CDR3 DNA: TGTGCCAGCAGCTTGACAGGGGGCCCCGCTGAAGCTTTCTTT
CDR3 protein: CASSLTGGPAEAFF

D gene: -
clone size: -
J gene: TRBJ2-5
V gene: TRBV19
CDR3 DNA: TGTGCCAGTAGTGTAGGGGTACGGGAGACCCAGTACTTC
CDR3 protein: CASSVGVRETQYF

D gene: -
clone size: -
J gene: TRBJ1-1
V gene: TRBV7-2
CDR3 DNA: TGTGCCAGCAGCTTCACGAACACTGAAGCTTTCTTT
CDR3 protein: CASSFTNTEAFF

D gene: -
clone size: -
J gene: TRBJ2-3
V gene: TRBV9
CDR3 DNA: TGTGCCAGCAGCGTAGCCCGGAGCACTAGCACAGATACGCAGTATTTT
CDR3 protein: CASSVARSTSTDTQYF

D gene: TRBD1
clone size: -
J gene: TRBJ1-4
V gene: TRBV7-6
CDR3 DNA: TGTGCCAGCAGCTTCGGACAGGGCCCAAATGAAAAACTGTTTTTT
CDR3 protein: CASSFGQGPNEKLFF

D gene: -
clone size: -
J gene: TRBJ2-3
V gene: TRBV4-1
CDR3 DNA: TGCGCCAGCAGCCAAGTTGGCCTAGATACGCAGTATTTT
CDR3 protein: CASSQVGLDTQYF

D gene: TRBD1
clone size: -
J gene: TRBJ1-5
V gene: TRBV28
CDR3 DNA: TGTGCCAGCAGTTTAGCCGGGACAGGATATCTTAGCAATCAGCCCCAGCATTTT
CDR3 protein: CASSLAGTGYLSNQPQHF

D gene: -
clone size: -
J gene: TRBJ1-1
V gene: TRBV13
CDR3 DNA: TGTGCCAGCAGCCCGGACGGATATATGAACACTGAAGCTTTCTTT
CDR3 protein: CASSPDGYMNTEAFF

D gene: -
clone size: once
J gene: TRBJ1-5
V gene: TRBV15
CDR3 DNA: TGTGCCACCAGCATTGGGCGGGGCAATCAGCCCCAGCATTTT
CDR3 protein: CATSIGRGNQPQHF

D gene: -
clone size: -
J gene: TRBJ1-2
V gene: TRBV19
CDR3 DNA: TGTGCCAGTAGTATGGTAAGGGACGGTGGCGGCTACACCTTC
CDR3 protein: CASSMVRDGGGYTF

D gene: -
clone size: -
J gene: TRBJ2-7
V gene: TRBV4-1
CDR3 DNA: TGCGCCAGCAGCCAAGAGTGGGGGGAAGCGACCTCCTACGAGCAGTACTTC
CDR3 protein: CASSQEWGEATSYEQYF

D gene: TRBD2
clone size: -
J gene: TRBJ2-3
V gene: TRBV7-2
CDR3 DNA: TGTGCCAGCAGCTTAGCCGGACTAGCGGGGATCACAGATACGCAGTATTTT
CDR3 protein: CASSLAGLAGITDTQYF

D gene: -
clone size: -
J gene: TRBJ1-1
V gene: TRBV5-1
CDR3 DNA: TGCGCCAGCAGCTTGGATGGGGGAACTGAAGCTTTCTTT
CDR3 protein: CASSLDGGTEAFF

D gene: -
clone size: -
J gene: TRBJ2-1
V gene: TRBV28
CDR3 DNA: TGTGCCAGCAGTCCCGGGGGACCCTACAATGAGCAGTTCTTC
CDR3 protein: CASSPGGPYNEQFF

D gene: TRBD1
clone size: -
J gene: TRBJ2-7
V gene: TRBV5-1
CDR3 DNA: TGCGCCAGCAGCTTGGGGACAGGGCTCTCCTACGAGCAGTACTTC
CDR3 protein: CASSLGTGLSYEQYF

D gene: -
clone size: -
J gene: TRBJ2-1
V gene: TRBV27
CDR3 DNA: TGTGCCAGCACCTGGAGGGGTGGCAATGAGCAGTTCTTC
CDR3 protein: CASTWRGGNEQFF

D gene: TRBD1
clone size: -
J gene: TRBJ1-1
V gene: TRBV10-1
CDR3 DNA: TGCGCCAGCAGTTCCAGGGGGGCCACTGAAGCTTTCTTT
CDR3 protein: CASSSRGATEAFF

D gene: TRBD2
clone size: few
J gene: TRBJ2-2
V gene: TRBV9
CDR3 DNA: TGTGCCAGCAGCCGTAGCGGGGGAAACACCGGGGAGCTGTTTTTT
CDR3 protein: CASSRSGGNTGELFF

D gene: TRBD2
clone size: -
J gene: TRBJ2-3
V gene: TRBV7-2
CDR3 DNA: TGTGCCAGCAGCGTGCGGGGGGGGAAAACAGATACGCAGTATTTT
CDR3 protein: CASSVRGGKTDTQYF

D gene: -
clone size: -
J gene: TRBJ2-7
V gene: TRBV7-2
CDR3 DNA: TGTGCCAGCAGCAAATACACCGGCGAGCAGTACTTC
CDR3 protein: CASSKYTGEQYF

D gene: -
clone size: -
J gene: TRBJ2-7
V gene: TRBV6-6
CDR3 DNA: TGTGCCAGCAGTCCCGGGGGCCCCTACGAGCAGTACTTC
CDR3 protein: CASSPGGPYEQYF

D gene: -
clone size: -
J gene: TRBJ2-7
V gene: TRBV4-3
CDR3 DNA: TGCGCCAGCAGCCAAGAAGCGTGGGGTTTGGGCTACGAGCAGTACTTC
CDR3 protein: CASSQEAWGLGYEQYF

D gene: -
clone size: -
J gene: TRBJ1-3
V gene: TRBV19
CDR3 DNA: TGTGCCAGTAGTATATCCGGGGGGACTGGAAACACCATATATTTT
CDR3 protein: CASSISGGTGNTIYF

D gene: TRBD1
clone size: -
J gene: TRBJ1-2
V gene: TRBV6-6
CDR3 DNA: TGTGCCAGCAGCCCCCGGACAGGTGCGGGCTATGGCTACACCTTC
CDR3 protein: CASSPRTGAGYGYTF

D gene: TRBD1
clone size: -
J gene: TRBJ1-6
V gene: TRBV6-4
CDR3 DNA: TGTGCCAGCAGTGACGGACAGGGTAATTCACCCCTCCACTTT
CDR3 protein: CASSDGQGNSPLHF

D gene: TRBD2
clone size: -
J gene: TRBJ2-7
V gene: TRBV6-5
CDR3 DNA: TGTGCCACACGGACTAGCGGGGTCTACGAGCAGTACTTC
CDR3 protein: CATRTSGVYEQYF

D gene: TRBD2
clone size: -
J gene: TRBJ2-1
V gene: TRBV7-9
CDR3 DNA: TGTGCCAGCAGCTACAGGCGGGGGGGCCCTGAAGAGCAGTTCTTC
CDR3 protein: CASSYRRGGPEEQFF

D gene: -
clone size: -
J gene: TRBJ1-2
V gene: TRBV25-1
CDR3 DNA: TGTGCCAGCAGCGCTTTCGGGGGCTACACCTTC
CDR3 protein: CASSAFGGYTF

D gene: TRBD2
clone size: -
J gene: TRBJ2-3
V gene: TRBV5-1
CDR3 DNA: TGCGCCAGCAGCCCCTGGCCCGAGCGGGGGAGCACAGATACGCAGTATTTT
CDR3 protein: CASSPWPERGSTDTQYF

D gene: -
clone size: -
J gene: TRBJ2-7
V gene: TRBV4-2
CDR3 DNA: TGTGCCAGCAGCCAAGAAACTGGATCCGAGCAGTACTTC
CDR3 protein: CASSQETGSEQYF

D gene: -
clone size: -
J gene: TRBJ2-7
V gene: TRBV7-9
CDR3 DNA: TGTGCCAGCAGCGTTCTTGGCTCGACACTCACAGGGAACGAGCAGTACTTC
CDR3 protein: CASSVLGSTLTGNEQYF

D gene: TRBD2
clone size: -
J gene: TRBJ2-2
V gene: TRBV5-1
CDR3 DNA: TGCGCCAGCAGCTCAAGAATGCATACTACAGCGGGGGAGATCACCGGGGAGCTGTTTTTT
CDR3 protein: CASSSRMHTTAGEITGELFF